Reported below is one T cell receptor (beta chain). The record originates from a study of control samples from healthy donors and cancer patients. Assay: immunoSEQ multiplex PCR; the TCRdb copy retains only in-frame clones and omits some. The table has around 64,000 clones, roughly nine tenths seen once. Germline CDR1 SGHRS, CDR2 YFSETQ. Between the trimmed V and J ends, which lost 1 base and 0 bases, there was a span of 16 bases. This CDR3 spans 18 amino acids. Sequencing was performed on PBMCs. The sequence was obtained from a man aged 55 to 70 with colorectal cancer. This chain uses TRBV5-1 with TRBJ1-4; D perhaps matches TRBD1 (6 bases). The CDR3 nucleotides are TGCGCCAGCAGCTTGACAGGGACCCAGATTGCAACTAATGAAAAACTGTTTTTT. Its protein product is CASSLTGTQIATNEKLFF.